These 25 T cell receptor beta chains originate from one sample sequenced in a study of cytomegalovirus exposure and HLA in healthy donors listed by TCRdb under 2017. Receptor amplification or capture employed the immunoSEQ multiplex PCR assay. For the multiplex PCR, a mixture combining 60 forward primers for TCR Vbeta segments and 13 reverse primers for TCR Jbeta segments was used. TCRdb obtained this table from immuneACCESS and retained in-frame rearrangements with V and J assigned. These tables miss some clones; where compared with another copy, unresolved V genes account for less than half of the shortfall, and the remainder is unexplained. In all, the sample holds some 250,000 clones, and over 80% of those were seen once. The top ten constitute around 5% of the sample. What was sequenced was PBMCs. The receptors shown here come from a woman in her thirties or forties in good health and CMV-seropositive.

The chain has TRBV6-5 and TRBJ2-7; 7 nucleotides line up with TRBD2. Looked up from germline, CDR1 is MNHEY and CDR2 is SVGAGI. The CDR3 extends over 13 amino acids. V was pared by 4 bases and J by 2 bases, with 2 bases of the junction left unmatched. CDR3 region: CASSSSGTYEQYF. CDR3 nucleotide sequence: TGTGCCAGCAGTTCCAGCGGGACCTACGAGCAGTACTTC.

The V gene is TRBV12-5, the J gene TRBJ1-5; TRBD1 matches 7 bases. The CDR3 spans 19 residues. In germline, CDR1 is LGHNT, CDR2 FRNRAP. V shed 3 bases and J 4 bases; nucleotides not matched to a gene: 18. The CDR3 sequence: CASGFQGQTREKVNQPQHF. In DNA, the CDR3 is TGTGCTAGTGGTTTCCAGGGACAGACAAGGGAAAAGGTGAATCAGCCCCAGCATTTT. Complete variable domain (other parts from reference TRBV12-5 and TRBJ1-5): DARVTQTPRHKVTEMGQEVTMRCQPILGHNTVFWYRQTMMQGLELLAYFRNRAPLDDSGMPKDRFSAEMPDATLATLKIQPSEPRDSAVYFCASGFQGQTREKVNQPQHFGDGTRLSIL.

This clone turned up a few times. J is TRBJ2-3 and V is TRBV14; D may be TRBD2 (6 bases). V shed 4 bases and J shed 1 base, with 15 bases lying between them. The CDR3 has 16 amino acids. CDR1 and CDR2 (germline): SGHDN, FVKESK. The CDR3 DNA sequence: TGTGCCAGCAGCCGAGCTTTTGGCGGGGGCACAGATACGCAGTATTTT. This translates into CASSRAFGGGTDTQYF.

Only a few counts were recorded for this clone. This sequence joins TRBV7-3 and TRBJ2-1, with 9 bases identical to TRBD2. The CDR3 loop spans 15 amino acids. With 5 bases clipped from V and 4 bases from J, the junction kept 6 bases outside the gene matches. The germline gives CDR1 SGHTA, CDR2 FQGTGA. The CDR3 DNA is TGTGCCAGCAGCGTCCTAGCGGGGACTTACAATGAGCAGTTCTTC. Its translation is CASSVLAGTYNEQFF. The variable domain in full, completed from reference TRBV7-3 and TRBJ2-1, reads GAGVSQTPSNKVTEKGKYVELRCDPISGHTALYWYRQSLGQGPEFLIYFQGTGAADDSGLPNDRFFAVRPEGSVSTLKIQRTERGDSAVYLCASSVLAGTYNEQFFGPGTRLTVL.

Only a few counts were recorded for this clone. The chain combines TRBV7-3 with TRBJ1-5; perhaps TRBD1 as D (6 bases). V lost 1 base and J lost 7, with 14 bases in between. The germline CDR1 and CDR2 sequences are SGHTA and FQGTGA. The CDR3 runs to 15 residues. The CDR3 protein is CASSLNGGGGQPQHF. DNA of the CDR3: TGTGCCAGCAGCTTAAATGGGGGCGGAGGCCAGCCCCAGCATTTT.

J is TRBJ1-1 and V is TRBV11-1; TRBD1 is a possible D gene (6 bases). Germline CDR1 and CDR2: SGHAT and FQDESV (reference sequence). CDR3 size: 14 residues. Trimming took 4 bases from V and 1 from J, leaving 10 bases between them. The CDR3 is CASSSGHRNTEAFF. The CDR3, as DNA: TGTGCCAGCAGCTCGGGACATCGGAACACTGAAGCTTTCTTT.

V and J are TRBV6-5 and TRBJ2-1; 8 bases agree with TRBD2. Germline CDR1 MNHEY, CDR2 SVGAGI. J gave up 3 bases and V 9 bases, and 7 bases lay outside the gene matches. CDR3 length: 14 amino acids. CDR3 coding DNA: TGTGCCAGTGGATTTGGGACTAGCTACAATGAGCAGTTCTTC. Its protein is CASGFGTSYNEQFF.

V and J are TRBV7-2 and TRBJ2-2; TRBD2 is a possible D gene (7 bases). With 8 bases removed from V and 3 bases from J, the gap between germline ends came to 13 bases. This CDR3 contains 14 residues. CDR1 and CDR2 from the germline V gene are SGHTA and FQGNSA. CDR3 residues: CASLGGPYTGELFF. The CDR3 DNA follows: TGTGCCAGCTTGGGGGGGCCGTACACCGGGGAGCTGTTTTTT.

This clone was counted a few times. The J gene is TRBJ2-1, the V gene TRBV2; no reliable D call. The V and J ends lost 4 bases and 7 bases respectively, with 11 bases between them. This CDR3 contains 13 residues. Germline V lookup: CDR1 SNHLY, CDR2 FYNNEI. The CDR3 reads CASSGGTWNEQFF. CDR3 nucleotides: TGTGCCAGCAGTGGAGGCACATGGAATGAGCAGTTCTTC.

The chain combines TRBV11-3 with TRBJ2-3, with 10 bases that match TRBD2. The CDR3 length is 16 residues. Germline V lookup: CDR1 SGHNT, CDR2 YENEEA. J lost 10 bases, V lost 1 base, and 11 bases had no gene match. CDR3 sequence reads: CASSLGSSGGDVPQYF. The CDR3 nucleotides are TGTGCCAGCAGCTTAGGGTCTAGCGGGGGTGACGTCCCGCAGTATTTT.

V is TRBV7-2 and J is TRBJ1-2; 9 bases are shared with TRBD1. Trimming cost V 2 bases and J 7 bases; bases outside gene matches: 5. Germline CDR1 reads SGHTA; CDR2 reads FQGNSA. The CDR3 spans 14 residues. In nucleotides, the CDR3 is TGTGCCAGCAGCTTAAGAGGGACAGGGCTTGGCTACACCTTC. Translated, it gives CASSLRGTGLGYTF.

V is TRBV19 and J is TRBJ2-5; D perhaps matches TRBD1 (6 bases). The germline V gene encodes CDR1 LNHDA and CDR2 SQIVND (reference sequence). Trimming took off 0 bases at V and 4 bases at J, with 9 bases between the two ends. The CDR3 is made up of 14 amino acids. For the CDR3, the DNA is TGTGCCAGTAGTATAGAAACAGGGAGAGAGACCCAGTACTTC. This sequence encodes CASSIETGRETQYF. Together with reference TRBV19 and TRBJ2-5, the CDR3 gives the full variable domain: DGGITQSPKYLFRKEGQNVTLSCEQNLNHDAMYWYRQDPGQGLRLIYYSQIVNDFQKGDIAEGYSVSREKKESFPLTVTSAQKNPTAFYLCASSIETGRETQYFGPGTRLLVL.

The chain couples TRBV11-3 to TRBJ2-5, with D tentatively TRBD1 (6 bases). The CDR3 is made up of 14 amino acids. Germline V CDR1 and CDR2: SGHNT, YENEEA. Trimming took 6 bases from V and 1 from J, leaving 12 bases between them. CDR3 region: CASSGGGSQETQYF. CDR3 in DNA: TGTGCCAGCAGTGGGGGCGGCTCCCAAGAGACCCAGTACTTC.

The CDR3 here is CASSLRTSGSTDTQYF. In nucleotides, the CDR3 is TGCGCCAGCAGCTTGAGGACTAGCGGGAGCACAGATACGCAGTATTTT. The genes are TRBV5-1 and TRBJ2-3, with TRBD2 matching 11 bases. In germline, CDR1 is SGHRS, CDR2 YFSETQ. The junction had 1 base not matched to a gene; V was cut back by 1 base and J by 0 bases. The CDR3 totals 16 residues.

This clone came up a few times. One end of the junction varies from germline; a read error may be responsible. The rearrangement joins TRBV7-7 to TRBJ2-7, with 7 bases fitting TRBD2. CDR1 and CDR2 (germline): SSHAT, FNYEAQ (reference sequence). The CDR3 is made up of 16 amino acids. The chain's CDR3 is CASSLGEGFGSYEQYF. Written as DNA, the CDR3 is TGTGCTAGCAGCTTAGGGGAGGGCTTCGGGTCCTACGAGCAGTACTTC.

V is TRBV2 and J is TRBJ2-1; D is undetermined. Deletions cut 2 bases from V and 6 bases from J, with 5 bases between. CDR1 and CDR2 from the germline V gene are SNHLY and FYNNEI. The CDR3 covers 12 residues. The CDR3 loop reads CASSESANEQFF. The CDR3 DNA reads TGTGCCAGCAGTGAAAGCGCCAATGAGCAGTTCTTC. Filled out from reference TRBV2 and TRBJ2-1, the complete variable domain reads EPEVTQTPSHQVTQMGQEVILRCVPISNHLYFYWYRQILGQKVEFLVSFYNNEISEKSEIFDDQFSVERPDGSNFTLKIRSTKLEDSAMYFCASSESANEQFFGPGTRLTVL.

The gene calls are TRBV25-1 and TRBJ1-6; a possible D gene is TRBD1 (5 bases). The CDR3 sequence is 12 residues long. V was shortened by 7 bases and J by 12 bases, with 13 bases between the two germline ends. Germline V gives CDR1 MGHDK, CDR2 SYGVNS. The CDR3 is CASTVGARPLHF. The CDR3 region has the DNA TGTGCCAGCACGGTAGGGGCGAGACCCCTCCACTTT.

This chain uses TRBV30 with TRBJ2-2; D remains unclear. The CDR3 has 15 residues. Between the trimmed V and J ends, which lost 1 base and 0 bases, there was a span of 9 bases. Germline CDR1 GTSNPN, CDR2 SVGIG (reference sequence). CDR3 amino acids: CAWSGVLPNTGELFF. CDR3 DNA: TGTGCCTGGAGTGGCGTATTACCGAACACCGGGGAGCTGTTTTTT.

CDR3 region: CASSAGSGLYGYTF. CDR3 sequence (DNA): TGTGCCAGCAGCGCAGGGTCCGGGCTGTATGGCTACACCTTC. This sequence joins TRBV5-4 and TRBJ1-2, with D possibly TRBD1 on 5 matching bases. Per germline, CDR1 SGHNT and CDR2 YYREEE (reference sequence). The CDR3 loop spans 14 amino acids. The V and J ends lost 4 bases and 5 bases respectively, with 15 bases between them.

CDR3 loop: CASSPGTGGAFF. The CDR3 bases are TGTGCCAGCAGCCCCGGGACAGGGGGAGCTTTCTTT. V gene TRBV7-2 combines with J gene TRBJ1-1; 11 bases agree with TRBD1. The CDR3 has 12 amino acids. Germline V gives CDR1 SGHTA, CDR2 FQGNSA. Germline trimming cut 5 bases from V and 10 bases from J; bases unmatched to any gene: 3.

In this sample, this clone turned up a few times. V is TRBV27 and J is TRBJ2-1; possible D gene TRBD1, 6 bases. The ends were cut back, 10 bases at V and 4 bases at J, with 23 bases in the middle. The CDR3 sequence is 16 residues long. Germline assignment: CDR1 MNHEY and CDR2 SMNVEV (reference sequence). In DNA form, the CDR3 reads TGTGCCATCTCACCAGAGGGGGAGAAGGGGTACAATGAGCAGTTCTTC. Encoded protein: CAISPEGEKGYNEQFF.

The chain recombines TRBV19 with TRBJ2-3; TRBD1 agrees at 7 bases. This CDR3 is built from 14 residues. Germline loops: CDR1 LNHDA, CDR2 SQIVND (reference sequence). The V and J ends lost 3 bases and 3 bases, in that order; junction bases with no gene match: 3. Here the CDR3 DNA reads TGTGCCAGTAGTATCCTACAGGGGACAGATACGCAGTATTTT. It specifies CASSILQGTDTQYF.

The V call is TRBV29-1, the J call TRBJ2-1; 8 positions match TRBD1. In germline, CDR1 is SQVTM, CDR2 ANQGSEA. This CDR3 contains 14 residues. V was pared by 7 bases and J by 3 bases, with 8 bases of the junction left unmatched. This CDR3 is CSARTGILYNEQFF. The CDR3 bases are TGCAGCGCCAGGACAGGGATTCTCTACAATGAGCAGTTCTTC.

J is TRBJ2-5 and V is TRBV25-1; TRBD2 matches 7 bases. This CDR3 is built from 15 residues. V gave up 0 bases and J gave up 1 base; unmatched junction bases: 2. Per germline, CDR1 MGHDK and CDR2 SYGVNS. In DNA form, the CDR3 reads TGTGCCAGCAGTGAATATGGGGGGGGCCAAGAGACCCAGTACTTC. Translating it yields CASSEYGGGQETQYF.

The rearrangement uses TRBV11-2 and TRBJ1-3; weak D call: TRBD1 (5 bases). The CDR3 loop spans 16 amino acids. Per germline, CDR1 SGHAT and CDR2 FQNNGV. The V end lost 5 bases, the J end lost 2 bases, and 16 bases lay between the germline ends. Here the CDR3 reads CASSLAGGLAGNTIYF. CDR3 nucleotides: TGTGCCAGCAGCCTCGCGGGGGGTTTAGCTGGAAACACCATATATTTT.